This TCR beta chain was identified in a study of CD8+CD57+ T cells in acquired aplastic anemia. Across the study: The study obtained an average of 3.2 ug of DNA from sorted CD4+ and CD8+ cells.

The use of genomic DNA as template underpinned the TCR beta VDJ and CDR3 profiling. Using its own MiXCR run on the reads, TCRdb lists one record per CDR3 protein. The sample lists hundreds of thousands of distinct CDR3 sequences, 70% to 85% seen once, with 35% to 50% in the top ten. Study-wide results and caveats: Shared by patients and controls, 25 to 35 CD8+ CDR3s were abundant in patients.

This clonotype showed up just a few times. Its antigen is unknown. This CDR3 spans 14 amino acids. The ends were cut back, 3 bases at V and 4 bases at J, with 11 bases in the middle. The germline V gene encodes CDR1 MGHDK and CDR2 SYGVNS. Sequencing was done on patients that had shown CD8+CD57+ cell expansion by flow cytometry. Every patient had severe acquired aplastic anemia. There was no therapy given to any patient before the blood sampling took place. The sample consisted of sorted CD4+, CD8+, or CD8+CD57+ T cells (not recorded which) from PBMCs. This clonotype originated in a human donor with aplastic anemia. This sequence joins TRBV25-1 and TRBJ2-3; either TRBD1 or TRBD2 may supply D (5 bases each). The CDR3 spells CASSEGPYSDTQYF. CDR3 coding DNA: TGTGCCAGCAGTGAGGGACCTTACTCAGATACGCAGTATTTT.